The rows below give T cell receptor beta chains drawn from one sample of a study of T cell responses to AZD1222 COVID-19 vaccine. Clones were read by immunoSEQ multiplex PCR, and TCRdb kept only the in-frame ones, dropping some. The profile shows about 150,000 clones, approximately 90% of them singletons. The starting material was peripheral blood, obtained on day 0 of AZD1222 vaccination. These receptors were taken from an adult in good health. Both conserved end residues are part of each CDR3. A D gene is named only where the DNA matches it firmly. Rows give clone size only sometimes, using once, few, many, or a class for an expanded clone.

size	V	D	J	CDR3	DNA
NA	TRBV6-5	TRBD1	TRBJ1-2	CAALGAGGFGYTF	TGTGCCGCCCTCGGCGCAGGGGGCTTTGGCTACACCTTC
NA	TRBV25-1	NA	TRBJ1-2	CASTHGYGYTF	TGTGCCAGCACCCATGGCTATGGCTACACCTTC
NA	TRBV4-1	NA	TRBJ2-3	CASSQDTRSTDTQYF	TGCGCCAGCAGCCAAGATACGAGGAGCACAGATACGCAGTATTTT
NA	TRBV7-3	TRBD2	TRBJ2-3	CASSSFGGADTDTQYF	TGTGCCAGCAGCTCGTTCGGGGGGGCAGACACAGATACGCAGTATTTT
NA	TRBV28	NA	TRBJ1-3	CASSLFGGFAGNTIYF	TGTGCCAGCAGTTTATTTGGAGGTTTCGCTGGAAACACCATATATTTT
NA	TRBV4-3	TRBD1	TRBJ1-2	CASSRTGPANYGYTF	TGCGCCAGCAGCCGGACAGGGCCAGCTAACTATGGCTACACCTTC
NA	TRBV5-6	TRBD2	TRBJ2-1	CASSRRTRGPPFF	TGTGCCAGCAGTCGCCGGACTAGGGGACCGCCGTTCTTC
NA	TRBV6-6	NA	TRBJ1-2	CASSRLAGAGYTF	TGTGCCAGCAGTAGGCTCGCGGGGGCGGGCTACACCTTC
NA	TRBV29-1	TRBD1	TRBJ1-1	CSANRGMNTEAFF	TGCAGCGCAAACAGGGGGATGAACACTGAAGCTTTCTTT
NA	TRBV2	TRBD1	TRBJ1-6	CASRMDRAGYNSPLHF	TGTGCCAGCAGGATGGACAGGGCGGGCTATAATTCACCCCTCCACTTT
NA	TRBV7-2	NA	TRBJ2-1	CASSLAGGSLEQFF	TGTGCCAGCAGCTTAGCGGGGGGCAGCCTAGAGCAGTTCTTC
once	TRBV5-3	NA	TRBJ2-1	CARSGDGNNEQFF	TGTGCCAGAAGCGGGGACGGCAACAATGAGCAGTTCTTC
NA	TRBV11-2	NA	TRBJ2-7	CASSLRVTYEQYF	TGTGCCAGCAGCTTGAGGGTGACCTACGAGCAGTACTTC
NA	TRBV6-2/TRBV6-3	NA	TRBJ2-7	CASSGRSLYEQYF	TGTGCCAGCAGTGGACGGTCACTCTACGAGCAGTACTTC
NA	TRBV9	NA	TRBJ2-1	CASSVGLGGNEQFF	TGTGCCAGCAGCGTAGGTTTGGGGGGCAATGAGCAGTTCTTC
NA	TRBV6-5	TRBD1	TRBJ1-2	CASNNAGGSGYTF	TGTGCCAGCAACAACGCAGGGGGCTCTGGCTACACCTTC
NA	TRBV19	NA	TRBJ1-2	CASSPMRRNSYHYGYTF	TGTGCCAGTAGTCCAATGCGCAGGAATTCCTACCACTATGGCTACACCTTC
NA	TRBV6-6	NA	TRBJ1-5	CASNEGYQPQHF	TGTGCCAGCAACGAGGGTTATCAGCCCCAGCATTTT
NA	TRBV27	NA	TRBJ1-4	CASSFSDRSNEKLFF	TGTGCCAGCAGTTTCTCGGACCGATCGAATGAAAAACTGTTTTTT
NA	TRBV29-1	TRBD2	TRBJ2-1	CSVPNPGLAGGLSYNEQFF	TGCAGCGTTCCAAATCCGGGACTAGCGGGAGGTTTATCCTACAATGAGCAGTTCTTC
NA	TRBV7-3	NA	TRBJ2-3	CASSPLGGATDTQYF	TGTGCCAGCAGCCCGCTCGGGGGAGCCACAGATACGCAGTATTTT
NA	TRBV19	NA	TRBJ2-7	CASSIGSHRSYEQYF	TGTGCCAGTAGTATAGGCAGCCACCGCTCCTACGAGCAGTACTTC
NA	TRBV9	TRBD1	TRBJ2-3	CASSVRTGGPTDTQYF	TGTGCCAGCAGCGTCCGGACAGGGGGGCCCACAGATACGCAGTATTTT
NA	TRBV5-5	NA	TRBJ2-7	CASSLASPYEQYF	TGTGCCAGCAGCTTGGCCAGCCCCTACGAGCAGTACTTC
NA	TRBV9	TRBD2	TRBJ2-1	CASSVAGLVSDEQFF	TGTGCCAGCAGCGTAGCGGGACTAGTATCGGATGAGCAGTTCTTC
NA	TRBV3-1/TRBV3-2	NA	TRBJ2-2	CASSQVVGELFF	TGTGCCAGCAGCCAAGTGGTCGGGGAGCTGTTTTTT
NA	TRBV7-9	TRBD1	TRBJ1-4	CASRDRGQTNEKLFF	TGTGCCAGCAGGGACAGGGGGCAGACTAATGAAAAACTGTTTTTT
NA	TRBV27	NA	TRBJ1-2	CASSGVGGYTF	TGTGCCAGCAGTGGTGTTGGTGGCTACACCTTC
NA	TRBV5-4	NA	TRBJ1-6	CASSTGGGQYNSPLHF	TGTGCCAGCAGCACCGGGGGAGGACAGTATAATTCACCCCTCCACTTT
NA	TRBV7-2	NA	TRBJ2-5	CASSLSVEGWETQYF	TGTGCCAGCAGCCTAAGCGTTGAGGGTTGGGAGACCCAGTACTTC
NA	TRBV28	NA	TRBJ1-1	CASSLISWGNTEAFF	TGTGCCAGCAGTTTAATTTCTTGGGGGAACACTGAAGCTTTCTTT
NA	TRBV24-1	TRBD2	TRBJ2-5	CATSDKLAGVETQYF	TGTGCCACCAGTGATAAACTAGCGGGAGTAGAGACCCAGTACTTC
NA	TRBV5-1	TRBD2	TRBJ2-2	CASSTGLAGGQTGELFF	TGCGCCAGCAGCACGGGACTAGCGGGAGGGCAAACCGGGGAGCTGTTTTTT
NA	TRBV11-2	NA	TRBJ1-1	CASSLDGLNTEAFF	TGTGCCAGCAGCTTAGACGGGCTGAACACTGAAGCTTTCTTT
NA	TRBV6-4	NA	TRBJ2-3	CASSPGPTDTQYF	TGTGCCAGCAGTCCGGGACCAACAGATACGCAGTATTTT
once	TRBV6-1	TRBD1	TRBJ1-2	CASSYRDRGYGYTF	TGTGCCAGCAGTTATCGGGACAGGGGATATGGCTACACCTTC
NA	TRBV2	NA	TRBJ2-5	CASSAEGGETQYF	TGTGCCAGCAGTGCTGAGGGTGGAGAGACCCAGTACTTC
NA	TRBV7-9	NA	TRBJ2-6	CASSGGGVGANVLTF	TGTGCCAGCAGCGGGGGTGGTGTAGGGGCCAACGTCCTGACTTTC
once	TRBV7-2	NA	TRBJ2-7	CASSYGLTYEQYF	TGTGCCAGCAGCTACGGTCTTACCTACGAGCAGTACTTC